This T cell receptor (beta chain) was profiled in a study of shared clonotypes between healthy human individuals. The study, taken as a whole, reports: Rarefaction demonstrated incomplete sorted-subset sequencing despite large depth. Generation of non-shared clonotypes was less probable than generation of clonotypes shared by all four donors. Clonotype sharing across a few donors was observed for around 4.5% of naive CD4 clonotypes.

As for this clone: What it recognizes is unknown.

This CDR3 contains 13 residues. V was clipped by 0 bases and J by 5 bases, with 9 bases between them. Germline CDR1 is SGHNT and CDR2 is YYREEE (reference sequence). The data were produced by immunoSEQ multiplex PCR, yet TCRdb's version contains in-frame clones alone and is incomplete. The repertoire holds 2 million to 2.5 million clones, with approximately 95% as singletons. The chain is built from TRBV5-4 and TRBJ2-7; tentatively, D is TRBD1 (5 bases). The material sequenced was naive CD4+ T cells sorted from blood. Subset described: CD45RA+ positively selected. The clonotype originates from a man aged 18 to 29 in good health. CDR3: CASSLAGFHEQYF. The CDR3 nucleotides read TGTGCCAGCAGCTTGGCAGGGTTCCACGAGCAGTACTTC.